Presented here are 9 T cell receptor beta chains from one specimen sequenced in a study of blood T cell repertoires in COVID-19. The repertoire was sequenced with immunoSEQ multiplex PCR; TCRdb's copy has only in-frame clones and lacks some. The sample comprises some 260,000 clones, around four fifths of which are singletons, and 3.5% to 5% rests with the top ten. Material: PBMCs or T cells enriched from blood (not recorded which). The receptors derive from a young man with acute COVID-19.

This clone was seen more than once but under ten times. The V gene is TRBV5-6, the J gene TRBJ1-6, with D possibly being TRBD1 (5 bases). Germline assignment: CDR1 SGHDT and CDR2 YYEEEE. This CDR3 is built from 15 residues. V was shortened by 0 bases and J by 9 bases, with 13 bases between the two germline ends. CDR3 region: CASSLDPGGISPLHF. In nucleotides, the CDR3 is TGTGCCAGCAGCTTGGACCCGGGGGGGATTTCACCCCTCCACTTT. Full variable domain (remainder filled in from reference TRBV5-6 and TRBJ1-6): DAGVTQSPTHLIKTRGQQVTLRCSPKSGHDTVSWYQQALGQGPQFIFQYYEEEERQRGNFPDRFSGHQFPNYSSELNVNALLLGDSALYLCASSLDPGGISPLHFGNGTRLTVT.

The chain recombines TRBV5-1 with TRBJ2-3; 9 bases are a match to TRBD1. This CDR3 spans 14 amino acids. After removal of 6 bases from V and 4 bases from J, the junction contained 6 bases not matched to a gene. CDR1 is SGHRS and CDR2 is YFSETQ in the germline V gene. The chain's CDR3 is CASTVQGAADTQYF. The DNA for the CDR3 is TGCGCCAGCACTGTACAGGGGGCCGCAGATACGCAGTATTTT. Filled out from reference TRBV5-1 and TRBJ2-3, the complete variable domain reads KAGVTQTPRYLIKTRGQQVTLSCSPISGHRSVSWYQQTPGQGLQFLFEYFSETQRNKGNFPGRFSGRQFSNSRSEMNVSTLELGDSALYLCASTVQGAADTQYFGPGTRLTVL.

V usage is TRBV24-1 and J usage is TRBJ2-1, with a possible D match to TRBD1 (6 bases). From germline, CDR1 is KGHDR and CDR2 SFDVKD. The CDR3 has 13 residues. The V end lost 4 bases, the J end lost 11 bases, and 14 bases lay between the germline ends. The CDR3: CATSDPQGVKQFF. The DNA of the CDR3 is TGTGCCACCAGTGACCCACAGGGCGTAAAGCAGTTCTTC.

V is TRBV12-3 or TRBV12-4 and J is TRBJ1-1; maybe TRBD1 (6 bases). This CDR3 is 13 amino acids long. Trimming removed 5 bases at V and 4 bases at J, with 11 bases between. CDR3 amino acids: CASSLQGTTEAFF. In nucleotides, the CDR3 is TGTGCCAGCAGTCTACAGGGTACCACTGAAGCTTTCTTT.

The chain is built from TRBV4-1 and TRBJ1-5; 9 bases line up with TRBD1. Germline CDR1 is MGHRA and CDR2 is YSYEKL. This CDR3 has 16 residues. Trimming removed 3 bases from V and 7 bases from J; junction bases left unmatched: 10. Here the CDR3 DNA reads TGCGCCAGCAGCCAGGACGACAGGGGGGTGGTGCAGCCCCAGCATTTT. It is translated as CASSQDDRGVVQPQHF.

This sequence joins TRBV7-8 and TRBJ1-2; TRBD1 matches 7 bases. CDR3 length: 15 residues. The germline V gene has CDR1 SGHVS and CDR2 FQNEAQ. Trimming cost V 0 bases and J 5 bases; bases outside gene matches: 6. The CDR3 region has the DNA TGTGCCAGCAGCTTAGCGGAGACAGGGAAGTATGGCTACACCTTC. This encodes CASSLAETGKYGYTF. The full variable domain, with the rest looked up from reference TRBV7-8 and TRBJ1-2, is GAGVSQSPRYKVAKRGQDVALRCDPISGHVSLFWYQQALGQGPEFLTYFQNEAQLDKSGLPSDRFFAERPEGSVSTLKIQRTQQEDSAVYLCASSLAETGKYGYTFGSGTRLTVV.

The V call is TRBV19, the J call TRBJ2-6; possible D gene TRBD2, 5 bases. V dropped 3 bases and J dropped 2 bases, with 8 bases sitting between them. The CDR3 has 15 residues. Per the germline V gene, CDR1 is LNHDA and CDR2 is SQIVND (reference sequence). The CDR3 DNA reads TGTGCCAGTAGTATGGTGAGGGCTGGGGCCAACGTCCTGACTTTC. As protein: CASSMVRAGANVLTF.

As for this clone: Distinct nucleotide sequences in the sample also encode this CDR3. The chain combines TRBV5-1 with TRBJ2-3, with unresolved D. The germline V gene has CDR1 SGHRS and CDR2 YFSETQ. V was pared by 4 bases and J by 2 bases, with 5 bases between. The CDR3 has 12 residues. The CDR3 spells CASSPSTDTQYF. The CDR3 coding sequence is TGCGCCAGCAGCCCTTCCACAGATACGCAGTATTTT.

Only a few counts were recorded for this clone. V gene TRBV28 combines with J gene TRBJ1-2; 9 bases line up with TRBD1. J gave up 8 bases and V 5 bases, and 12 bases lay outside the gene matches. Germline CDR1 reads MDHEN; CDR2 reads SYDVKM. This CDR3 contains 15 residues. CDR3 coding DNA: TGTGCCAGCAGTGTCCCGGGACAGGGACAGGACGGCTACACCTTC. Translation gives CASSVPGQGQDGYTF.